The 5 T cell receptor beta chains reported below all come from one sample, sequenced in a study of ipilimumab plus nivolumab after autologous stem cell transplantation. Assay: immunoSEQ multiplex PCR; the TCRdb copy retains only in-frame clones and omits some. The sample records some 45,000 clones, around nine tenths being singletons. Material: PBMCs, obtained in a trial of ipilimumab plus nivolumab as post-transplant consolidation. Receptors originate from a male donor with multiple myeloma.

This chain joins TRBV5-5 and TRBJ1-2; the match to TRBD1 covers 7 bases. CDR1 and CDR2 (germline): SGHKS, YYEKEE (reference sequence). CDR3 size: 14 residues. V was pared by 2 bases and J by 4 bases, with 5 bases of the junction left unmatched. Written as DNA, the CDR3 is TGTGCCAGCAGCTTAGGACAGGAAAGCTATGGCTACACCTTC. Its protein product is CASSLGQESYGYTF.

This chain's CDR3 is CASSMGGTGGEQYF. The CDR3 coding sequence is TGTGCCAGTAGTATGGGCGGGACAGGGGGCGAGCAGTACTTC. This chain links TRBV19 with TRBJ2-7; TRBD1 matches at 11 bases. The CDR3 contains 14 residues. The V and J ends lost 3 bases and 6 bases, in that order; junction bases with no gene match: 4. The germline V gene encodes CDR1 LNHDA and CDR2 SQIVND (reference sequence).

The chain uses TRBV9 and TRBJ1-6; TRBD1 might be the D (5 bases). Germline V CDR1 and CDR2: SGDLS, YYNGEE. Trimming cost V 3 bases and J 10 bases, with 14 bases left between them. This CDR3 comprises 14 residues. CDR3 protein: CASSAQGLMSPLHF. The CDR3 DNA is TGTGCCAGCAGCGCCCAGGGTCTAATGTCACCCCTCCACTTT.

The chain recombines TRBV5-1 with TRBJ2-1, with D unclear. This CDR3 contains 15 residues. Germline V gene lookup returns CDR1 SGHRS and CDR2 YFSETQ. The V and J ends lost 0 bases and 1 base respectively, with 8 bases between them. The CDR3, as DNA: TGCGCCAGCAGCTTGGTTGAGGTATCCTACAATGAGCAGTTCTTC. Encoded protein: CASSLVEVSYNEQFF.

CDR3 sequence: CASSPSLGYEQYF. The DNA for the CDR3 is TGTGCCAGCAGCCCTTCCCTGGGTTACGAGCAGTACTTC. The chain combines TRBV28 with TRBJ2-7; D gene ambiguous. The CDR3 totals 13 residues. V shed 6 bases and J shed 4 bases, with 13 bases lying between them. Germline V gene data show CDR1 as MDHEN and CDR2 as SYDVKM.